This is a list of T cell receptor beta chains from one sample in a study of read filtering for tumor transcriptome and immune sequencing. TCRdb processed the reads anew with MiXCR; each CDR3 protein has one entry. Seen here are 50,000 to 65,000 distinct CDR3 sequences, roughly 19% observed once, and the top ten hold roughly a tenth. Sequencing was carried out using a population of CD138-negative cells sorted from bone marrow. These receptors were collected from a donor aged 40 or older with multiple myeloma. The CDR3 runs from the conserved cysteine through the conserved F or W. The order of the fields is CDR3 length, D gene, J gene, V gene, CDR3 protein. The D gene is left open where the match is weak.

cdr3_length: 15
d_call: TRBD1
j_call: TRBJ1-1
v_call: TRBV11-2
cdr3_aa: CASSRRTGWNTEAFF

cdr3_length: 15
d_call: -
j_call: TRBJ1-6
v_call: TRBV6-1
cdr3_aa: CASSGWEGYNSPLHF

cdr3_length: 15
d_call: -
j_call: TRBJ2-7
v_call: TRBV20-1
cdr3_aa: CSAAPRGLESYEQYF

cdr3_length: 13
d_call: TRBD1
j_call: TRBJ2-5
v_call: TRBV28
cdr3_aa: CASSPTGKETQYF

cdr3_length: 12
d_call: TRBD1
j_call: TRBJ1-1
v_call: TRBV29-1
cdr3_aa: CSAGTANTEAFF

cdr3_length: 15
d_call: TRBD1
j_call: TRBJ2-7
v_call: TRBV6-5
cdr3_aa: CASSNQGDSSYEQYF

cdr3_length: 14
d_call: -
j_call: TRBJ2-3
v_call: TRBV12-3/TRBV12-4
cdr3_aa: CASRLRARTDTQYF

cdr3_length: 14
d_call: TRBD1
j_call: TRBJ1-5
v_call: TRBV30
cdr3_aa: CAWRPHRGGQPQHF

cdr3_length: 15
d_call: -
j_call: TRBJ2-3
v_call: TRBV20-1
cdr3_aa: CSADYSVGSPDTQYF

cdr3_length: 13
d_call: -
j_call: TRBJ2-7
v_call: TRBV20-1
cdr3_aa: CSARAQVRYEQYF

cdr3_length: 19
d_call: TRBD1
j_call: TRBJ1-2
v_call: TRBV5-5
cdr3_aa: CASSLALGQGAGFEGGYTF

cdr3_length: 14
d_call: -
j_call: TRBJ1-2
v_call: TRBV28
cdr3_aa: CASSLPRDSYGYTF

cdr3_length: 14
d_call: TRBD1
j_call: TRBJ1-3
v_call: TRBV6-1
cdr3_aa: CGLRTGAAGNTIYF

cdr3_length: 16
d_call: -
j_call: TRBJ2-4
v_call: TRBV14
cdr3_aa: CASSQAVNNPKNIQYF

cdr3_length: 11
d_call: -
j_call: TRBJ2-1
v_call: TRBV19
cdr3_aa: CASSAWNEQFF

cdr3_length: 12
d_call: -
j_call: TRBJ2-5
v_call: TRBV10-1
cdr3_aa: CASSDQEETQYF

cdr3_length: 18
d_call: TRBD2
j_call: TRBJ2-1
v_call: TRBV7-6
cdr3_aa: CASSSGLAGGAAHNEQFF

cdr3_length: 15
d_call: -
j_call: TRBJ2-7
v_call: TRBV19
cdr3_aa: CASTNFVAGRNEQYF

cdr3_length: 20
d_call: TRBD1
j_call: TRBJ2-7
v_call: TRBV4-2
cdr3_aa: CASSQVSTGGRLFRTYEQYF

cdr3_length: 12
d_call: TRBD1
j_call: TRBJ2-5
v_call: TRBV29-1
cdr3_aa: CSSYRGQETQYF

cdr3_length: 14
d_call: -
j_call: TRBJ2-5
v_call: TRBV12-3/TRBV12-4
cdr3_aa: CASIPRGPQETQYF

cdr3_length: 16
d_call: -
j_call: TRBJ2-7
v_call: TRBV7-2
cdr3_aa: CASSPAATGETYEQYF

cdr3_length: 13
d_call: -
j_call: TRBJ1-1
v_call: TRBV4-1
cdr3_aa: CASSQDSGTEAFF

cdr3_length: 14
d_call: -
j_call: TRBJ1-3
v_call: TRBV12-3/TRBV12-4
cdr3_aa: CAISLMARRNTIYF

cdr3_length: 13
d_call: -
j_call: TRBJ2-7
v_call: TRBV2
cdr3_aa: CASSPVTRYEQYF

cdr3_length: 16
d_call: TRBD2
j_call: TRBJ2-7
v_call: TRBV10-1
cdr3_aa: CASSESETSGVYEQYF

cdr3_length: 11
d_call: -
j_call: TRBJ2-7
v_call: TRBV25-1
cdr3_aa: CASSGLARQYF

cdr3_length: 15
d_call: -
j_call: TRBJ1-1
v_call: TRBV7-9
cdr3_aa: CASSFIMGGNTEAFF

cdr3_length: 12
d_call: TRBD2
j_call: TRBJ2-1
v_call: TRBV29-1
cdr3_aa: CSVVWREEDQFF

cdr3_length: 15
d_call: TRBD1
j_call: TRBJ1-6
v_call: TRBV5-1
cdr3_aa: CASSLSGQGLSPLHF

cdr3_length: 14
d_call: -
j_call: TRBJ2-3
v_call: TRBV3-1
cdr3_aa: CASSLGGPTDTQYF

cdr3_length: 16
d_call: -
j_call: TRBJ2-5
v_call: TRBV9
cdr3_aa: CASSVEGDLYQETQYF

cdr3_length: 17
d_call: -
j_call: TRBJ1-5
v_call: TRBV28
cdr3_aa: CASSLIRGTLSNQPQHF

cdr3_length: 14
d_call: TRBD2
j_call: TRBJ2-1
v_call: TRBV20-1
cdr3_aa: CSATNLAGTGEQFF

cdr3_length: 14
d_call: -
j_call: TRBJ1-3
v_call: TRBV27
cdr3_aa: CASSSGRSGNTICF

cdr3_length: 15
d_call: -
j_call: TRBJ2-6
v_call: TRBV12-3/TRBV12-4
cdr3_aa: CASSPTGRRANVLTF

cdr3_length: 14
d_call: -
j_call: TRBJ2-4
v_call: TRBV29-1
cdr3_aa: CSALTGSTKNIQYF

cdr3_length: 13
d_call: -
j_call: TRBJ2-3
v_call: TRBV5-4
cdr3_aa: CASSRASTDTQYF

cdr3_length: 14
d_call: TRBD1
j_call: TRBJ2-7
v_call: TRBV28
cdr3_aa: CASSLGQGAGEQYF

cdr3_length: 18
d_call: TRBD2
j_call: TRBJ2-1
v_call: TRBV7-8
cdr3_aa: CASRTGLAGEGAYNEQFF

cdr3_length: 16
d_call: -
j_call: TRBJ2-7
v_call: TRBV11-3
cdr3_aa: CASSLDGRGAADEQYF

cdr3_length: 16
d_call: -
j_call: TRBJ1-5
v_call: TRBV7-9
cdr3_aa: CASTLGADRRVQPQHF

cdr3_length: 11
d_call: -
j_call: TRBJ2-7
v_call: TRBV6-5
cdr3_aa: CASSSGPEQYF

cdr3_length: 13
d_call: -
j_call: TRBJ1-6
v_call: TRBV30
cdr3_aa: CAWTGTDNSPLHF

cdr3_length: 17
d_call: -
j_call: TRBJ1-3
v_call: TRBV10-3
cdr3_aa: CAISGGTGRASGNTIYF

cdr3_length: 14
d_call: -
j_call: TRBJ2-5
v_call: TRBV28
cdr3_aa: CASSLSTGAETQYF

cdr3_length: 14
d_call: -
j_call: TRBJ1-6
v_call: TRBV30
cdr3_aa: CAWSVHRENSPLHF

cdr3_length: 15
d_call: -
j_call: TRBJ2-2
v_call: TRBV11-2
cdr3_aa: CASSLRIVPSGELFF

cdr3_length: 13
d_call: -
j_call: TRBJ2-2
v_call: TRBV24-1
cdr3_aa: CATSDNHSGELFF

cdr3_length: 14
d_call: -
j_call: TRBJ1-1
v_call: TRBV6-5
cdr3_aa: CASSYSTVNTEAFF

cdr3_length: 13
d_call: -
j_call: TRBJ2-3
v_call: TRBV28
cdr3_aa: CAYQRSPTDTQYF

cdr3_length: 15
d_call: -
j_call: TRBJ2-1
v_call: TRBV7-3
cdr3_aa: CASSLEHGIYNEQFF

cdr3_length: 15
d_call: TRBD1
j_call: TRBJ1-1
v_call: TRBV5-1
cdr3_aa: CASSVSGQGSTEAFF